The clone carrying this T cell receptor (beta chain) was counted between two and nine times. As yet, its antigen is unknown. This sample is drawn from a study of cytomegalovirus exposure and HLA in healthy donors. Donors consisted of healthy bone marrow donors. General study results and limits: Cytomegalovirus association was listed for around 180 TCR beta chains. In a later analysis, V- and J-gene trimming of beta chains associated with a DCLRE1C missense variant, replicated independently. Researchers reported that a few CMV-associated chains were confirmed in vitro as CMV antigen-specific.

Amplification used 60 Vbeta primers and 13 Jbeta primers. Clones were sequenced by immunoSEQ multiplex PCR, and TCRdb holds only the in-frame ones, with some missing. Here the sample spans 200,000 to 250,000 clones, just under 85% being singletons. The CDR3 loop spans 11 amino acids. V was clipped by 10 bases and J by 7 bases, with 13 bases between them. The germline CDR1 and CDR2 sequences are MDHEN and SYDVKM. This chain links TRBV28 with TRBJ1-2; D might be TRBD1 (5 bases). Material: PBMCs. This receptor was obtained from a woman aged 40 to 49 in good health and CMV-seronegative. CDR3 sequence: CATQGRGGYTF. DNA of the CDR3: TGTGCCACCCAAGGTAGGGGTGGCTACACCTTC.